The clone carrying this TCR beta chain turned up a few times. The CDR3 loop spans 13 amino acids. V was clipped by 8 bases and J by 7 bases; unmatched bases: 8. From germline, CDR1 is ENHRY and CDR2 SYGVKD. The data were obtained in a study of blood T cell repertoires in COVID-19. About the research overall: In each case, the material was cDNA or gDNA derived from T cells, B-cell-depleted T cells, or PBMCs.

Enrolled during active infection, Seattle patients were then followed longitudinally. Per the original methods: Amplified reference gene primers provided the basis for estimating nucleated cell counts. The protocol was immunoSEQ multiplex PCR, while the TCRdb copy is restricted to in-frame clones and leaves out a portion. D and trimming come from the DNA, and the V and J calls and clone size come from that table. The data show about 73,000 clones, roughly four fifths seen once. This TCR derives from a man between 70 and 80 years old with COVID-19, enrolled during active disease. The chain recombines TRBV10-3 with TRBJ2-1, with 7 bases matching TRBD1. The sequencing input was peripheral blood. The CDR3 region has the DNA TGTGCCATCCACAGGGGTTCGTTGAATGAGCAGTTCTTC. This gives the protein CAIHRGSLNEQFF.